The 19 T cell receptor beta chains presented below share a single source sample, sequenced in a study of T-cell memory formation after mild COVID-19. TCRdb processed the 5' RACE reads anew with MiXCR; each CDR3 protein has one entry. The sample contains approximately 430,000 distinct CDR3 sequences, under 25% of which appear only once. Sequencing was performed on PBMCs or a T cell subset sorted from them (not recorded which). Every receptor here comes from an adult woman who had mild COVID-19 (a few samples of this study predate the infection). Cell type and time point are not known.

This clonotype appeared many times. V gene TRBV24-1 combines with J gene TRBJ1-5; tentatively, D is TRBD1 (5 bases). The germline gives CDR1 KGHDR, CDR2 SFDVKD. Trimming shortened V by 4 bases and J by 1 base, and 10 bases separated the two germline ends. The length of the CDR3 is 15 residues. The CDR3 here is CATSDGAWSNQPQHF. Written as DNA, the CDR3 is TGTGCCACCAGTGACGGGGCCTGGAGCAATCAGCCCCAGCATTTT.

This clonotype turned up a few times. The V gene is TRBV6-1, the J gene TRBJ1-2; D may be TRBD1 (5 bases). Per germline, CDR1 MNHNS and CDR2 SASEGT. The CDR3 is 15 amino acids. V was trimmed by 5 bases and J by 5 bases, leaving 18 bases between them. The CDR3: CASSRTTGEGYGYTF. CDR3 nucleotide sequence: TGTGCCAGCAGTCGAACTACAGGAGAGGGTTATGGCTACACCTTC.

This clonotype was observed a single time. CDR3 sequence reads: CASSFHLAPSSYNEQFF. The CDR3 nucleotides are TGTGCCAGCAGCTTTCATTTGGCGCCGAGCTCCTACAATGAGCAGTTCTTC. This chain uses TRBV7-2 with TRBJ2-1; no clear D. The V gene's germline CDR1 is SGHTA and CDR2 FQGNSA. Trimming left V 3 bases short and J 0 bases short, with 15 bases between. CDR3 length equals 17 residues.

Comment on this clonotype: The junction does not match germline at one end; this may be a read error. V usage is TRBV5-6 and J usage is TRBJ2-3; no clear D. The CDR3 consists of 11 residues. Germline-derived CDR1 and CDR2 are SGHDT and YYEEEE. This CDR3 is CASRLGDTQYF. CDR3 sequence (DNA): TGTGCCAGCAGATTGGGAGATACGCAGTATTTT. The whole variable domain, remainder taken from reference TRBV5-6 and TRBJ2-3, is DAGVTQSPTHLIKTRGQQVTLRCSPKSGHDTVSWYQQALGQGPQFIFQYYEEEERQRGNFPDRFSGHQFPNYSSELNVNALLLGDSALYLCASRLGDTQYFGPGTRLTVL.

In DNA form, the CDR3 reads TGTGCCAGCAGTACTGACAGCGGATTCAATCAGCCCCAGCATTTT. Protein sequence: CASSTDSGFNQPQHF. J is TRBJ1-5 and V is TRBV12-3 or TRBV12-4; the D gene is possibly TRBD1 (5 bases). The ends were cut back, 5 bases at V and 3 bases at J, with 14 bases in the middle. There are 15 residues in the CDR3.

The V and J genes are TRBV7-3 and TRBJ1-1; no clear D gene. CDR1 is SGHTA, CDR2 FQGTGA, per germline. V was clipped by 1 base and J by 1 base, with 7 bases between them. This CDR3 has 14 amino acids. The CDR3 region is CASSLMARNTEAFF. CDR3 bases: TGTGCCAGCAGCTTAATGGCTAGGAACACTGAAGCTTTCTTT. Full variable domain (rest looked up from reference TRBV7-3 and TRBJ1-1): GAGVSQTPSNKVTEKGKYVELRCDPISGHTALYWYRQSLGQGPEFLIYFQGTGAADDSGLPNDRFFAVRPEGSVSTLKIQRTERGDSAVYLCASSLMARNTEAFFGQGTRLTVV.

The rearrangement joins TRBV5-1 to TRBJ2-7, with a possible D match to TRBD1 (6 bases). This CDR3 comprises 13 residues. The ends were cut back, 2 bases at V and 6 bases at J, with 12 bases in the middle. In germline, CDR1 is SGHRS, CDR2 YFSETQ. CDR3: CASSFTGSSEQYF. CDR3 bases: TGCGCCAGCAGCTTCACAGGGTCCAGCGAGCAGTACTTC. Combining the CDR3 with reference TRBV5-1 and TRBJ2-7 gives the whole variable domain KAGVTQTPRYLIKTRGQQVTLSCSPISGHRSVSWYQQTPGQGLQFLFEYFSETQRNKGNFPGRFSGRQFSNSRSEMNVSTLELGDSALYLCASSFTGSSEQYFGPGTRLTVT.

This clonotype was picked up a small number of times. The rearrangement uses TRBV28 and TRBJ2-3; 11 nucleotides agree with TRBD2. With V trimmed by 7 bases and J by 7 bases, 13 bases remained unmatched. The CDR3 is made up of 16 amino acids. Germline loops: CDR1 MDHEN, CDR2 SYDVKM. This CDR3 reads CASTLLPGLAEHTQYF. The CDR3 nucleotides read TGTGCCAGCACCCTCCTGCCGGGACTAGCGGAGCATACGCAGTATTTT.

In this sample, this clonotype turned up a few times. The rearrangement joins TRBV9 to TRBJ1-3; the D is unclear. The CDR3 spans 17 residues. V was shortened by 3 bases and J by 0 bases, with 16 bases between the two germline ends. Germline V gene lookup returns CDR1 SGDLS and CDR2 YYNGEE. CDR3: CASSAHAGSSSGNTIYF. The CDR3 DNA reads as TGTGCCAGCAGCGCGCATGCGGGGTCCTCCTCTGGAAACACCATATATTTT.

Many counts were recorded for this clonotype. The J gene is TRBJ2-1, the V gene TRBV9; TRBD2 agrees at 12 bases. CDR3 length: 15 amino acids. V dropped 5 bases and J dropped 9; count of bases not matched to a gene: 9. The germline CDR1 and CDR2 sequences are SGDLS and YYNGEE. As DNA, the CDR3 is TGTGCCAGCAGGTTAGGGGCTAGCGGGAGGGGTGAGCAGTTCTTC. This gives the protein CASRLGASGRGEQFF.

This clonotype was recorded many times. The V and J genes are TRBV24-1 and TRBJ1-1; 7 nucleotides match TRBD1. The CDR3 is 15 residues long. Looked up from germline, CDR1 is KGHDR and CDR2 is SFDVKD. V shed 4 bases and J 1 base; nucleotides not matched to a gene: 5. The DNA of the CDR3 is TGTGCCACCAGTGAATCCGGGACAGAGAACACTGAAGCTTTCTTT. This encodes CATSESGTENTEAFF.

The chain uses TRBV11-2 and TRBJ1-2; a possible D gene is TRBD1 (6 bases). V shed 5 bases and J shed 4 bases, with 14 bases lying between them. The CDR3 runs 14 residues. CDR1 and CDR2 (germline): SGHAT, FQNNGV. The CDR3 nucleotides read TGTGCCAGCAGCCCCCGGGGGGGCGGCTATGGCTACACCTTC. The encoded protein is CASSPRGGGYGYTF. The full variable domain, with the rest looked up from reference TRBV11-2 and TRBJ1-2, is EAGVAQSPRYKIIEKRQSVAFWCNPISGHATLYWYQQILGQGPKLLIQFQNNGVVDDSQLPKDRFSAERLKGVDSTLKIQPAKLEDSAVYLCASSPRGGGYGYTFGSGTRLTVV.

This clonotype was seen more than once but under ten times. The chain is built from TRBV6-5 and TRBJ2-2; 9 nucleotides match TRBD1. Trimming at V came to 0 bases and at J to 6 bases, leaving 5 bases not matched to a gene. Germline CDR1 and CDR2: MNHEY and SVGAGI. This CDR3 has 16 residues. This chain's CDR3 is CASSYSGTGYAGELFF. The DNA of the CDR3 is TGTGCCAGCAGTTACTCCGGGACAGGGTACGCCGGGGAGCTGTTTTTT.

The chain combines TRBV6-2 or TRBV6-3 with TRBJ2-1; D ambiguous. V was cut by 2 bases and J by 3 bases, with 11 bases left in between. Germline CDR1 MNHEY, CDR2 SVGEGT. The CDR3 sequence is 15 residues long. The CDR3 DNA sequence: TGTGCCAGCAGTTACGGAACGCTTCTCTACAATGAGCAGTTCTTC. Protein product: CASSYGTLLYNEQFF.

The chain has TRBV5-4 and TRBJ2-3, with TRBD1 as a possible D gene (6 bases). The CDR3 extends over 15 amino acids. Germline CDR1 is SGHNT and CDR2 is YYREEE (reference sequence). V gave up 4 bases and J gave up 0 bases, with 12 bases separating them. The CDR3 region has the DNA TGTGCCAGCAGCGTAACAGGGACGAGCACAGATACGCAGTATTTT. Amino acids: CASSVTGTSTDTQYF.

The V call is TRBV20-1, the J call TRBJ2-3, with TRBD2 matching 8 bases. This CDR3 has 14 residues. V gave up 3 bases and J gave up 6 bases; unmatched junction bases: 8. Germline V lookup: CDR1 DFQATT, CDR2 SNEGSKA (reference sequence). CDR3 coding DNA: TGCAGTGCTAGTTTGGGCGGGAGGTACGATACGCAGTATTTT. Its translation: CSASLGGRYDTQYF.

The CDR3 region has the DNA TGTGCCGGACGAGGGACTAGCGGGATGGGGCAGTTCTTC. Amino acid sequence: CAGRGTSGMGQFF. The J gene is TRBJ2-1, the V gene TRBV2, with 13 bases that match TRBD2. The V gene's germline CDR1 is SNHLY and CDR2 FYNNEI. The CDR3 has 13 amino acids. V lost 11 bases to trimming and J lost 12 bases; unmatched junction nucleotides: 10.

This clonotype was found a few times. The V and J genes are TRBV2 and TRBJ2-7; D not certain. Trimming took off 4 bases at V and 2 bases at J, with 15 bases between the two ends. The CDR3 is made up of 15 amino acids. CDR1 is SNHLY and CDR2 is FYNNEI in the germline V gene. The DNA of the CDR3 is TGTGCCAGCAGTGTGACACCTCTCGGCACCTACGAGCAGTACTTC. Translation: CASSVTPLGTYEQYF.

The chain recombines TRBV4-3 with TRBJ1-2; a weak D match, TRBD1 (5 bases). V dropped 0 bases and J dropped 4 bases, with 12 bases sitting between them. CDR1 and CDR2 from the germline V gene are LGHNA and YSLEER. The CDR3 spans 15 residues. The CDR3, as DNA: TGCGCCAGCAGCCAAGACCAGGGATCTACCTATGGCTACACCTTC. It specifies CASSQDQGSTYGYTF.